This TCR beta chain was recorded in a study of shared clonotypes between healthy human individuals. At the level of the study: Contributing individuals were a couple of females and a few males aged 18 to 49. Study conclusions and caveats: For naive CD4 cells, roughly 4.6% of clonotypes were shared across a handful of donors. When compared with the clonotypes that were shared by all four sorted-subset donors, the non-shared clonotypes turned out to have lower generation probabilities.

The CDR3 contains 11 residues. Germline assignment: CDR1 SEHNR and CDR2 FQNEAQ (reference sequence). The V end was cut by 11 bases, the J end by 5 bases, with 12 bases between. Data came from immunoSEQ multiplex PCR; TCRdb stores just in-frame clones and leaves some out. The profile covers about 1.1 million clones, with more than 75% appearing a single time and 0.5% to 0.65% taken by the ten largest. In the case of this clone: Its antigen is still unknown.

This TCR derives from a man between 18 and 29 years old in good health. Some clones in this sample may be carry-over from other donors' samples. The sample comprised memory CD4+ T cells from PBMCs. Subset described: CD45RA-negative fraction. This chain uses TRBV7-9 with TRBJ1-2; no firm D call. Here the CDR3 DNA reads TGTGCCGCCGGGAAAGGATATGGCTACACCTTC. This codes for CAAGKGYGYTF.